Listed here are 10 T cell receptor beta chains from one sample, sequenced in a study of CXCR3-negative and CXCR3-positive naive CD8 T cells. 5' RACE that incorporated UMI labels was used to prepare the TRB cDNA libraries. TCRdb derives one entry per CDR3 protein from the 5' RACE reads, leaving out DNA. This sample's clone table lists fewer than 60,000 distinct CDR3 sequences. Sample: memory CD8+ T cells from blood. These receptors were collected from a human donor in good health. Some clones in this sample may be carry-over from other donors' samples.

The chain joins TRBV28 to TRBJ2-2. CDR1 and CDR2 from the germline V gene are MDHEN and SYDVKM. The CDR3 consists of 15 residues. The CDR3 loop reads CASKAIKLYAGELFF.

The genes are TRBV29-1 and TRBJ2-7; TCRdb gives TRBD2 as the D gene, but with no DNA this cannot be confirmed. This CDR3 is 11 amino acids long. Germline values: CDR1 SQVTM, CDR2 ANQGSEA. CDR3 sequence reads: CSAAHSYEQYF.

The chain joins TRBV28 to TRBJ2-1; checking the TCRdb D call of TRBD2 is not possible without DNA. This CDR3 is 15 amino acids long. Germline CDR1 reads MDHEN; CDR2 reads SYDVKM. The CDR3 here is CASSFAAGGIGEQFF.

The chain carries TRBV19 and TRBJ1-5. Germline V CDR1 and CDR2: LNHDA, SQIVND (reference sequence). CDR3 length: 15 residues. The CDR3 here is CASTYVVSGNQPQHF.

This rearrangement joins TRBV2 to TRBJ1-5. The CDR3 totals 15 residues. CDR1 is SNHLY and CDR2 is FYNNEI in the germline V gene. This CDR3 is CASSPLPANNQPQHF.

The chain couples TRBV5-1 to TRBJ2-1; TCRdb names TRBD2, which stays unverified in the absence of DNA. This CDR3 comprises 17 residues. Per the germline V gene, CDR1 is SGHRS and CDR2 is YFSETQ. The CDR3 protein is CASSTPGTSGAGNEQFF.

CDR3 loop: CSVETQGSEQYF. This chain connects TRBV29-1 to TRBJ2-7; without DNA, the TCRdb call of TRBD1 cannot be checked. This CDR3 comprises 12 residues. CDR1 SQVTM and CDR2 ANQGSEA come from the germline V gene.

The rearrangement links TRBV7-2 to TRBJ1-5. This CDR3 spans 14 amino acids. From germline, CDR1 is SGHTA and CDR2 FQGNSA. CDR3 sequence: CASNLPEYNQPQHF.

The V call is TRBV29-1, the J call TRBJ2-1. Looked up from germline, CDR1 is SQVTM and CDR2 is ANQGSEA. The CDR3 loop spans 16 amino acids. CDR3 loop: CSVEDPSTSSYNEQFF.

The V and J genes are TRBV7-2 and TRBJ2-7. From germline, CDR1 is SGHTA and CDR2 FQGNSA. This CDR3 contains 12 residues. This chain's CDR3 is CASSSLTFEQYF.